The clone carrying this T cell receptor (beta chain) was seen a handful of times. TCRdb redid the calling of the 5' RACE reads with MiXCR, one entry per CDR3 protein. The table shows 450,000 to 600,000 distinct CDR3 sequences, with around 24% occurring only once. The data originate from a study of identical twins. V gave up 0 bases and J gave up 3 bases, with 11 bases separating them. CDR1 and CDR2 (germline): SGHRS, YFSETQ. CDR3 size: 15 residues. These data also featured in a second study, about yellow fever vaccine responses in identical twins.

The specimen was CD4+ T cells sorted from blood. The clonotype was recovered from a woman aged 18 to 35 in good health. V usage is TRBV5-1 and J usage is TRBJ2-3; the D gene is possibly TRBD2 (5 bases). CDR3 sequence (DNA): TGCGCCAGCAGCTTGGATCTAGGGAGTACAGATACGCAGTATTTT. Translating it yields CASSLDLGSTDTQYF.